This T cell receptor (beta chain) originates from a study of blood T cell repertoires in COVID-19. Study details: PBMCs, B-cell-depleted T cells, or T cells provided the cDNA or gDNA that made up the material.

Libraries were prepared by immunoSEQ multiplex PCR; TCRdb keeps only in-frame clonotypes and omits some of them. The table shows about 190,000 clones, with less than 85% occurring only once. The CDR3 is 16 residues long. Trimming pared 7 bases from V and 2 bases from J, leaving 19 bases between. Germline V lookup: CDR1 WSHSY, CDR2 SAAADI. The source material was PBMCs or T cells enriched from blood (not recorded which). This TCR was recovered from a woman aged 25 to 39 who had recovered from COVID-19. The chain combines TRBV10-2 with TRBJ2-3; the D gene is possibly TRBD2 (5 bases). In DNA form, the CDR3 reads TGCGCCAGCACACATCAGGCGGCTAGCCCCACAGATACGCAGTATTTT. Protein product: CASTHQAASPTDTQYF.